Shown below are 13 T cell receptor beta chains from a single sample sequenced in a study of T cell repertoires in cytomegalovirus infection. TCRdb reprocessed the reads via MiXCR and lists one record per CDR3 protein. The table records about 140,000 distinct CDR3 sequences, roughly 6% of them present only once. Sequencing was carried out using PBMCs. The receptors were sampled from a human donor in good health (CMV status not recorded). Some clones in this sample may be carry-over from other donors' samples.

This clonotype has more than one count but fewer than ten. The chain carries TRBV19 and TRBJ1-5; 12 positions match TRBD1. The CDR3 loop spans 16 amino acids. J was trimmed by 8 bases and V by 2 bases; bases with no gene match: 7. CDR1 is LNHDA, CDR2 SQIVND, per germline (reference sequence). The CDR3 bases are TGTGCCAGTAGTATACGCGGGACAGGGGGCTTGAAGCCCCAGCATTTT. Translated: CASSIRGTGGLKPQHF.

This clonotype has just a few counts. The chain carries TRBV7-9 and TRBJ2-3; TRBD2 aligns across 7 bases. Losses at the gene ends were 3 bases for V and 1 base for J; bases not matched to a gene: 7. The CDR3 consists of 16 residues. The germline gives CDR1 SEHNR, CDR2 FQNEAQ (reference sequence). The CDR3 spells CASSLLTSWGTDTQYF. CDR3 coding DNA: TGTGCCAGCAGCTTGTTGACTAGCTGGGGCACAGATACGCAGTATTTT.

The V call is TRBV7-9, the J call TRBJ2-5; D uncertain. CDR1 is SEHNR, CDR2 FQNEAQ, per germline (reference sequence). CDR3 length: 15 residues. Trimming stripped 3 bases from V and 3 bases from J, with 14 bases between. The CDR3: CASSFLGYGEETQYF. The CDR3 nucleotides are TGTGCCAGCAGCTTTCTGGGTTACGGAGAAGAGACCCAGTACTTC.

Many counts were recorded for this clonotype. CDR3 sequence (DNA): TGTGCCAGCAGTTACTCGCCGGGTGGGGCTAGCACAGATACGCAGTATTTT. Amino acids: CASSYSPGGASTDTQYF. The chain has TRBV6-5 and TRBJ2-3; the D gene is possibly TRBD1 (5 bases). V gave up 0 bases and J gave up 0 bases, with 13 bases separating them. CDR3 length equals 17 residues. The germline V gene has CDR1 MNHEY and CDR2 SVGAGI.

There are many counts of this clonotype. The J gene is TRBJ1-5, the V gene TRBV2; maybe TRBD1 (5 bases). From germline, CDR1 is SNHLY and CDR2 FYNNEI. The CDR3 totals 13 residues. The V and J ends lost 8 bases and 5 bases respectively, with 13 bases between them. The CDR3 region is CASGGERDQPQHF. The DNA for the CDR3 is TGTGCCAGCGGGGGGGAACGAGATCAGCCCCAGCATTTT. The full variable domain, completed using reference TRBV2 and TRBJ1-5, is EPEVTQTPSHQVTQMGQEVILRCVPISNHLYFYWYRQILGQKVEFLVSFYNNEISEKSEIFDDQFSVERPDGSNFTLKIRSTKLEDSAMYFCASGGERDQPQHFGDGTRLSIL.

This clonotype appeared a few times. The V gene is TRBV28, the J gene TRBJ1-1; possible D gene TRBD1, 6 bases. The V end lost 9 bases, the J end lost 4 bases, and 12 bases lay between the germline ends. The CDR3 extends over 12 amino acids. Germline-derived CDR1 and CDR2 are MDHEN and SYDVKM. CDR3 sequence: CASNRDGTEAFF. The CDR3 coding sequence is TGTGCCAGTAACAGGGATGGCACTGAAGCTTTCTTT.

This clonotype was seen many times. This CDR3 is CASSYSRGLRGYTF. The CDR3 region has the DNA TGTGCCAGCAGTTACTCACGGGGACTTCGTGGCTACACCTTC. The rearrangement uses TRBV6-5 and TRBJ1-2, with D maybe TRBD1 (5 bases). From germline, CDR1 is MNHEY and CDR2 SVGAGI. The CDR3 is made up of 14 amino acids. Trimming removed 0 bases at V and 7 bases at J, with 12 bases between.

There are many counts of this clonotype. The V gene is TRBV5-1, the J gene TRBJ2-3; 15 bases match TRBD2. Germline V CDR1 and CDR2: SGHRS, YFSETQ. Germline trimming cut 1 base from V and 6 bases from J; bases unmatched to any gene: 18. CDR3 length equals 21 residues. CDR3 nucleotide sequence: TGCGCCAGCAGCTTGCCCCGGGATGGACTAGCGGGGGGGACCCCCACGGATACGCAGTATTTT. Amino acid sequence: CASSLPRDGLAGGTPTDTQYF.

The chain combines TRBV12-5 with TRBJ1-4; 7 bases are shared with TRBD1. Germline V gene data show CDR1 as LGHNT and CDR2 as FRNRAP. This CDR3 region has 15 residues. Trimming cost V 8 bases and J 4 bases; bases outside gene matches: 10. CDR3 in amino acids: CASIHGQDNNEKLFF. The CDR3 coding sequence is TGTGCTAGTATTCACGGACAGGATAATAATGAAAAACTGTTTTTT.

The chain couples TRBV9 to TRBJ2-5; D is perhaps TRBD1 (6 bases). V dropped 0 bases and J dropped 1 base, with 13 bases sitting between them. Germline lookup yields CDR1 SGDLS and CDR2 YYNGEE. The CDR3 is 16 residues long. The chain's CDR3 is CASSVVGWGPQETQYF. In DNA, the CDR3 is TGTGCCAGCAGCGTAGTTGGCTGGGGGCCCCAAGAGACCCAGTACTTC.

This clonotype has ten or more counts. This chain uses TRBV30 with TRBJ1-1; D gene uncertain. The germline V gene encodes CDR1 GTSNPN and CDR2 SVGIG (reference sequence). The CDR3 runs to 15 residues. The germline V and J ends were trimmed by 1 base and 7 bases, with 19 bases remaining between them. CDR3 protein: CAWSAGPLDTYEAFF. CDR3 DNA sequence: TGTGCCTGGAGTGCTGGCCCCCTTGACACATATGAAGCTTTCTTT.

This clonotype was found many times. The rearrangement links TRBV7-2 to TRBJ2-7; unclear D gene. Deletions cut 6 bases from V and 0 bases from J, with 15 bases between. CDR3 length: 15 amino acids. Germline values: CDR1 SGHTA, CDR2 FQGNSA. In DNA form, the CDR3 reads TGTGCCAGCAGGGGCGGCACAGCCCTCTCCTACGAGCAGTACTTC. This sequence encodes CASRGGTALSYEQYF.

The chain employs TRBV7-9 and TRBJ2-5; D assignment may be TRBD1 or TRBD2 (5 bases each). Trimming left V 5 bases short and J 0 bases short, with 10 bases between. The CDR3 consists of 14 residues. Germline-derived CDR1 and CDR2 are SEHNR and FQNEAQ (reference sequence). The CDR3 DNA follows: TGTGCCAGCAGCCAGTGGGGGTACCAAGAGACCCAGTACTTC. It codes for CASSQWGYQETQYF.